Listed below are T cell receptor beta chains from one sample, sequenced in a study of Graves' ophthalmopathy and Graves' hyperthyroidism. TCRdb called the multiplex PCR reads again in MiXCR, with one record for every CDR3 protein. This sample has roughly 380,000 distinct CDR3 sequences, with 15% to 19% found just once. The sequenced sample was peripheral blood. All receptors come from a woman under 30 with stable Graves' hyperthyroidism. The CDR3 runs from the conserved cysteine through the conserved F or W. Fields, in order: J gene, D gene, V gene, clone size, CDR3 protein, CDR3 DNA. The D gene is left open where the match is weak. Expanded clones are given a class, and other clones once, few, many or no size at all.

j_call: TRBJ1-1; d_call: NA; v_call: TRBV2; clone_size: few; cdr3_aa: CASNQKPLLPMNTEAFF; cdr3_nt: TGTGCCAGCAACCAAAAGCCGTTACTCCCTATGAACACTGAAGCTTTCTTT
j_call: TRBJ1-1; d_call: NA; v_call: TRBV20-1; clone_size: NA; cdr3_aa: CSVLERDTEAFF; cdr3_nt: TGCAGTGTACTCGAAAGGGACACTGAAGCTTTCTTT
j_call: TRBJ1-5; d_call: TRBD1; v_call: TRBV12-3/TRBV12-4; clone_size: many; cdr3_aa: CASLFSLQGHNQPQHF; cdr3_nt: TGTGCCAGCCTTTTCAGCCTACAGGGGCACAATCAGCCCCAGCATTTT
j_call: TRBJ2-5; d_call: NA; v_call: TRBV11-2; clone_size: many; cdr3_aa: CASSSRRVETQYF; cdr3_nt: TGTGCCAGCAGCTCGAGGAGGGTAGAGACCCAGTACTTC
j_call: TRBJ1-1; d_call: NA; v_call: TRBV29-1; clone_size: many; cdr3_aa: CSGGQSNTEAFF; cdr3_nt: TGCAGCGGTGGACAGTCGAACACTGAAGCTTTCTTT
j_call: TRBJ2-5; d_call: NA; v_call: TRBV6-1; clone_size: NA; cdr3_aa: CASSPEGRIKETQYF; cdr3_nt: TGTGCCAGCAGTCCCGAGGGGAGAATCAAAGAGACCCAGTACTTC
j_call: TRBJ2-7; d_call: NA; v_call: TRBV6-2/TRBV6-3; clone_size: many; cdr3_aa: CASSYREEAYEQYF; cdr3_nt: TGTGCCAGCAGTTACAGGGAAGAGGCCTACGAGCAGTACTTC
j_call: TRBJ1-1; d_call: TRBD1; v_call: TRBV6-2/TRBV6-3; clone_size: many; cdr3_aa: CASSQAGGGTEAFF; cdr3_nt: TGTGCCAGCAGTCAAGCAGGGGGAGGCACTGAAGCTTTCTTT
j_call: TRBJ2-7; d_call: NA; v_call: TRBV19; clone_size: many; cdr3_aa: CASSIDNRRQNYEQYF; cdr3_nt: TGTGCCAGTAGTATAGATAACCGGAGGCAGAACTACGAGCAGTACTTC
j_call: TRBJ1-2; d_call: NA; v_call: TRBV27; clone_size: many; cdr3_aa: CASSYRPGSGYTF; cdr3_nt: TGTGCCAGCAGTTACCGACCGGGTTCCGGCTACACCTTC
j_call: TRBJ2-6; d_call: NA; v_call: TRBV6-2/TRBV6-3; clone_size: few; cdr3_aa: CASSPFHSKPGANVLTF; cdr3_nt: TGTGCCAGCAGTCCATTTCATAGCAAGCCCGGGGCCAACGTCCTGACTTTC
j_call: TRBJ1-1; d_call: NA; v_call: TRBV6-1; clone_size: many; cdr3_aa: CASSERWVNTEAFF; cdr3_nt: TGTGCCAGCAGTGAACGTTGGGTAAACACTGAAGCTTTCTTT
j_call: TRBJ1-1; d_call: TRBD1; v_call: TRBV19; clone_size: many; cdr3_aa: CASVPGQGAGWTEAFF; cdr3_nt: TGTGCCAGTGTGCCGGGACAGGGTGCGGGATGGACTGAAGCTTTCTTT